This T cell receptor (delta chain) came from a study of γδ T cells in repeated Plasmodium falciparum infection. The CDR3 has 15 amino acids. After removal of 0 bases from V and 8 bases from J, the junction contained 6 bases not matched to a gene. The germline V gene encodes CDR1 GEAIGNYY and CDR2 EKD. TCRdb reanalyzed the multiplex PCR reads using CATT. This sample carries over 90,000 delta-chain clones, 0.8% to 1% of them seen once, and the ten largest clones take approximately 10%. Vgamma9/Vdelta2+ and Vdelta2-negative gammadelta T cells were flow-sorted from PBMC for bulk sequencing. Concerning this clone: A far larger clone is just one base off, so this is likely a read error. Other DNA sequences of this sample code for an identical CDR3.

The source material was gamma-delta T cells from blood. This receptor was taken from a pool of human donors (malaria-infected and uninfected, not separated). This chain joins TRDV2 and TRDJ1; TRDD3 matches 12 bases. TCRdb lists no J gene, so it was determined here by aligning the DNA to germline. CDR3 nucleotides: TGTGCCTGTGACACCGGACTGGGGGATACTTACAAACTCATCTTT. Translation: CACDTGLGDTYKLIF.